Included here is one T cell receptor (beta chain) sequence, with context. The germline gives CDR1 KGHSH, CDR2 LQKENI. The CDR3 totals 13 residues. The V end was cut by 5 bases, the J end by 6 bases, with 13 bases between. This specimen belongs to a study of control samples from healthy donors and cancer patients. Using immunoSEQ multiplex PCR, the repertoire was profiled, and TCRdb retains in-frame clones only, with some absent. In the table there are roughly 370,000 clones, more than 80% of which are singletons. This receptor was obtained from a man aged 35 to 55 with head and neck cancer. The chain couples TRBV18 to TRBJ1-1; a possible D gene is TRBD1 (5 bases). Material for sequencing was PBMCs. The CDR3 sequence is CASSFERGPEAFF. Here the CDR3 DNA reads TGTGCCAGCTCATTCGAACGGGGACCTGAAGCTTTCTTT.